Shown below are 18 T cell receptor beta chains from a single sample sequenced in a study of T cell responses to AZD1222 COVID-19 vaccine. The protocol was immunoSEQ multiplex PCR, while the TCRdb copy is restricted to in-frame clones and leaves out a portion. The top ten hold more than 3.5% of the sample, which has 100,000 to 150,000 clones, about 87% seen once. Sequencing was performed on peripheral blood, taken on day 0 of AZD1222 vaccination. Receptors originate from an adult in good health.

The gene calls are TRBV10-3 and TRBJ1-1; D is unclear. Deletions cut 3 bases from V and 3 bases from J, with 2 bases between. The CDR3 totals 11 residues. Germline CDR1 and CDR2: ENHRY and SYGVKD. The CDR3 loop is CAISEYTEAFF. CDR3 DNA sequence: TGTGCCATCAGTGAATACACTGAAGCTTTCTTT.

V usage is TRBV28 and J usage is TRBJ2-7; 7 bases fit TRBD1. The CDR3 has 13 amino acids. Germline-derived CDR1 and CDR2 are MDHEN and SYDVKM. The ends lost 5 bases at V and 0 bases at J; junction bases unmatched: 1. The CDR3 is CASSGDSSYEQYF. The CDR3 DNA follows: TGTGCCAGCAGTGGGGACAGCTCCTACGAGCAGTACTTC.

J is TRBJ1-2 and V is TRBV23-1; the D is unclear. TRBV23-1 is an ORF, with its function uncertain. The CDR3 length is 15 residues. V was shortened by 11 bases and J by 4 bases, with 23 bases between the two germline ends. This CDR3 reads CAPPLDFALFYGYTF. CDR3 in DNA: TGCGCCCCACCGTTAGACTTCGCCCTGTTCTATGGCTACACCTTC.

As concerns this clone: Other nucleotide sequences from this sample produce the same CDR3. V usage is TRBV19 and J usage is TRBJ1-2; 7 nucleotides align to TRBD1. This CDR3 spans 13 amino acids. Germline CDR1 and CDR2: LNHDA and SQIVND (reference sequence). Trimming at V came to 4 bases and at J to 2 bases, leaving 1 base not matched to a gene. The CDR3 DNA follows: TGTGCCAGTAGTAAACAGGGGAACTATGGCTACACCTTC. This sequence encodes CASSKQGNYGYTF.

This rearrangement joins TRBV27 to TRBJ2-7; D may be TRBD1 or TRBD2 (5 bases each). V lost 6 bases and J 7 bases, leaving 19 bases between the germline ends. The V gene's germline CDR1 is MNHEY and CDR2 SMNVEV (reference sequence). The CDR3 sequence is 14 residues long. The CDR3 region is CASSPRDGPFEQYF. The CDR3 nucleotides are TGTGCCAGCAGCCCCAGGGACGGTCCTTTTGAGCAGTACTTC.

The chain is built from TRBV7-8 and TRBJ1-6, with 7 positions matching TRBD1. The V gene's germline CDR1 is SGHVS and CDR2 FQNEAQ. The CDR3 has 17 amino acids. Germline trimming cut 5 bases from V and 5 bases from J; bases unmatched to any gene: 12. The CDR3 reads CASSLTRQGGNNSPLHF. CDR3 nucleotides: TGTGCCAGCAGCCTCACCCGACAGGGTGGAAATAATTCACCCCTCCACTTT.

This rearrangement joins TRBV7-2 to TRBJ2-1; 8 positions match TRBD2. There are 14 residues in the CDR3. The germline gives CDR1 SGHTA, CDR2 FQGNSA. V trimming: 4 bases; J trimming: 7 bases; junction bases outside the gene matches: 6. This chain's CDR3 is CASSSGTSKNEQFF. For the CDR3, the DNA is TGTGCCAGCAGCTCCGGGACTAGTAAGAATGAGCAGTTCTTC. Together with reference TRBV7-2 and TRBJ2-1, the CDR3 gives the full variable domain: GAGVSQSPSNKVTEKGKDVELRCDPISGHTALYWYRQSLGQGLEFLIYFQGNSAPDKSGLPSDRFSAERTGGSVSTLTIQRTQQEDSAVYLCASSSGTSKNEQFFGPGTRLTVL.

V gene TRBV25-1 combines with J gene TRBJ1-2, with D tentatively TRBD1 (5 bases). This CDR3 is built from 13 residues. Germline-derived CDR1 and CDR2 are MGHDK and SYGVNS. V lost 4 bases to trimming and J lost 7 bases, with 13 bases between them. The CDR3 region has the DNA TGTGCCAGCAGTGGGGGGACGCTGCGTGGCTACACCTTC. It is translated as CASSGGTLRGYTF.

Only one count was recorded for this clone. This rearrangement joins TRBV9 to TRBJ1-3; D uncertain. The V and J ends lost 5 bases and 3 bases respectively, with 18 bases between them. The CDR3 has 16 residues. Germline loops: CDR1 SGDLS, CDR2 YYNGEE. The chain's CDR3 is CASSEGAVTGGNTIYF. CDR3 sequence (DNA): TGTGCCAGCAGTGAGGGTGCCGTTACGGGTGGAAACACCATATATTTT.

This chain uses TRBV27 with TRBJ1-1; possibly TRBD1 for D (5 bases). Germline V CDR1 and CDR2: MNHEY, SMNVEV (reference sequence). V lost 3 bases and J 4 bases, leaving 15 bases between the germline ends. The CDR3 is 15 amino acids. The CDR3 here is CASSFARGAGTEAFF. Here the CDR3 DNA reads TGTGCCAGCAGTTTTGCCCGTGGGGCAGGCACTGAAGCTTTCTTT.

The chain is built from TRBV5-8 and TRBJ1-3; unclear D gene. This CDR3 spans 12 amino acids. Trimming shortened V by 0 bases and J by 7 bases, and 5 bases separated the two germline ends. Germline lookup yields CDR1 SGHTS and CDR2 YDEGEE. CDR3 residues: CASSLGGNTIYF. In DNA, the CDR3 is TGTGCCAGCAGCTTGGGCGGGAACACCATATATTTT.

The chain combines TRBV18 with TRBJ2-7; D is unresolved. The CDR3 extends over 13 amino acids. Germline loops: CDR1 KGHSH, CDR2 LQKENI. Trimming removed 4 bases from V and 2 bases from J, with 9 bases in between. The CDR3, as DNA: TGTGCCAGCTCACGGTCAACAGCCTACGAGCAGTACTTC. This encodes CASSRSTAYEQYF.

The chain carries TRBV7-9 and TRBJ2-7; D is unclear. Trimming left V 1 base short and J 6 bases short, with 13 bases between. This CDR3 is 14 amino acids long. CDR1 SEHNR and CDR2 FQNEAQ come from the germline V gene (reference sequence). The CDR3 protein is CASSLVVTAAEQYF. The CDR3 nucleotides read TGTGCCAGCAGCTTAGTGGTAACGGCCGCCGAGCAGTACTTC.

The V gene is TRBV5-1, the J gene TRBJ1-2; D unresolved. Germline loops: CDR1 SGHRS, CDR2 YFSETQ. V gave up 4 bases and J gave up 7 bases, with 11 bases separating them. The CDR3 consists of 12 residues. The CDR3 bases are TGCGCCAGCAGCCCCGGCGGAGGTGGCTACACCTTC. Translation: CASSPGGGGYTF.

This clone was counted only a few times. This chain connects TRBV7-9 to TRBJ1-2, with D unclear. V was trimmed by 0 bases and J by 4 bases, leaving 9 bases between them. The CDR3 is made up of 14 amino acids. Germline lookup yields CDR1 SEHNR and CDR2 FQNEAQ (reference sequence). The CDR3 loop reads CASSLAAPAYGYTF. As DNA, the CDR3 is TGTGCCAGCAGCTTAGCGGCACCAGCCTATGGCTACACCTTC. Full variable domain (outside the CDR3, taken from reference TRBV7-9 and TRBJ1-2): DTGVSQNPRHKITKRGQNVTFRCDPISEHNRLYWYRQTLGQGPEFLTYFQNEAQLEKSRLLSDRFSAERPKGSFSTLEIQRTEQGDSAMYLCASSLAAPAYGYTFGSGTRLTVV.

The V call is TRBV6-5, the J call TRBJ1-5, with unresolved D. Germline V gene data show CDR1 as MNHEY and CDR2 as SVGAGI. The CDR3 sequence is 13 residues long. Trimming took 2 bases from V and 7 from J, leaving 9 bases between them. The CDR3 here is CASSYGGGQPQHF. In DNA, the CDR3 is TGTGCCAGCAGTTACGGAGGTGGCCAGCCCCAGCATTTT.

This chain uses TRBV19 with TRBJ1-5, with D perhaps TRBD1 (5 bases). Germline lookup yields CDR1 LNHDA and CDR2 SQIVND (reference sequence). The germline V and J ends were trimmed by 7 bases and 11 bases, with 15 bases remaining between them. This CDR3 has 12 residues. The CDR3 DNA sequence: TGTGCCAGTACCGGGGCGGGGATGGCCCAGCATTTT. Protein: CASTGAGMAQHF. The entire variable domain, with the rest obtained from reference TRBV19 and TRBJ1-5, is as follows: DGGITQSPKYLFRKEGQNVTLSCEQNLNHDAMYWYRQDPGQGLRLIYYSQIVNDFQKGDIAEGYSVSREKKESFPLTVTSAQKNPTAFYLCASTGAGMAQHFGDGTRLSIL.

The rearrangement links TRBV7-9 to TRBJ2-5, with 11 bases aligning to TRBD2. Germline V lookup: CDR1 SEHNR, CDR2 FQNEAQ (reference sequence). V lost 5 bases to trimming and J lost 2 bases; unmatched junction nucleotides: 13. This CDR3 has 18 residues. The CDR3 sequence is CASSPERWASGRQETQYF. The CDR3 coding sequence is TGTGCCAGCAGCCCCGAGAGATGGGCTAGCGGGAGGCAAGAGACCCAGTACTTC.